This TCR beta chain was sequenced in a study of blood T cell repertoires in COVID-19. Study-level background: Acute and convalescent COVID-19 samples came from the United States, Italy and Spain. T cells, B-cell-depleted T cells, or PBMCs provided the cDNA or gDNA that served as material.

In the authors' workflow: By means of reference gene primer amplification, nucleated cell counts were estimated. This table comes from immunoSEQ multiplex PCR, and its TCRdb copy is limited to in-frame clones, with some not included. The V and J calls and clone size were taken over from that table, and D and trimming were inferred from the DNA. This sample has roughly 150,000 clones, with more than 70% found just once. The clonotype was recovered from a woman between 45 and 65 years old with acute or convalescent COVID-19. The specimen was peripheral blood.

The CDR3 reads CASTPGGLGYGYTF. Here the CDR3 DNA reads TGTGCCAGCACTCCAGGAGGGCTAGGCTATGGCTACACCTTC. The gene calls are TRBV2 and TRBJ1-2; no definite D call. V was trimmed by 7 bases and J by 4 bases, leaving 16 bases between them. The CDR3 has 14 residues. Per germline, CDR1 SNHLY and CDR2 FYNNEI.